This TCR beta chain emerged from a study of blood T cells in healthy people across ages (dated by TCRdb to about 2015). Study-wide context: In model experiments, template switching captured about one uniquely barcoded TCR beta cDNA molecule for every two T cells. Using deep sequencing normalized with unique cDNA molecular identifiers, the study measured how TCR beta repertoire diversity changes with age. The donors were split into four age groups: young (average around 16 years), middle-aged (39), aged (roughly 60) and long-lived (about 82). To avoid experimental bias, donors of different ages were distributed randomly across sequencing lanes. For two donors (one aged 18 to 29 and one aged 80 or older), the study analyzed two additional independent replicas of 1 million unique cDNA reads from the same blood draw.

The 39 donors, aged about 6 to 100 years, were systemically healthy Caucasian individuals from Russia. About 9.6 milliliters of peripheral blood were collected from each donor into EDTA-treated Vacutainer tubes. PBMCs were isolated by Ficoll-Paque density-gradient centrifugation, with at least 7 million obtained per sample. Total RNA was extracted from PBMCs with Trizol reagent, with at least 5.5 micrograms obtained per sample. Naive CD45RAhigh/CD27high T cell percentages were measured by flow cytometry on a PBMC aliquot from every donor. V and J lose 5 bases and 5 bases, and a span of 15 bases separates them. Per the germline V gene, LGHNT is the CDR1 and FRNRAP is the CDR2. From the cysteine through the phenylalanine, the CDR3 covers 14 amino acids. Only the CDR3 DNA is retained, 42 bases long and in frame from the first base. In its sample, this clonotype was seen once. What antigen it recognizes has not been identified. No base quality values were provided; no much bigger clone lies one nucleotide off.

Here is what the overall study found, with its caveats: The long-lived group showed more naive CD4+ T cells, fewer expanded clones and increased TCR diversity than the aged group, suggesting age selection. Estimates of total diversity from one million sequenced T cells were regarded as lower bounds and underestimates. Donor CMV infection status was unknown, potentially confounding age-related changes in expanded clonotypes. The percentage of naive T cells measured by flow cytometry correlated strongly with observed TCR beta diversity. Conclusive comparison of naive and antigen-experienced compartments was prevented by the profiling of bulk unsorted PBMCs. As age increased, observed TCR beta diversity per million T cells dropped in a roughly linear way, and a significant reduction was already evident by age about 40.

Preparation of the library involved 5' RACE. For sequencing, an Illumina HiSeq 2500 was employed. A second PCR of roughly 7 to 12 cycles was run with a J-beta primer mix and a sample-barcoded 5' primer. Each TCR beta cDNA molecule received a unique molecular identifier from a template-switch 5' adaptor carrying 12 random nucleotides. At least 3 million CDR3-containing paired-end reads were obtained from each sample. The Mint cDNA synthesis kit, primed by a TRBC-specific oligonucleotide, was used to synthesize first-strand cDNA from all RNA. After uracil-DNA glycosylase treatment, a first 18-cycle PCR used universal primers M1SS and BC2_uni_R on all cDNA. The paper's data handling went like this. Normalization of each sample was performed by random selection of 1 million high-quality reads, each carrying a distinct molecular identifier. Instead of being binned into consensus sequences, reads with shared molecular identifiers were discarded. MiTCR, set to a Q25 quality threshold and the strictest error-elimination algorithm, was used for CDR3 identification, clonotype clustering and error correction. Lower-bound total TCR beta diversity was estimated with a nonparametric unseen species model using Euler transformation. Through fastp at Q25 and MiXCR, TCRdb rebuilt clones from the public reads, retaining in-frame beta chains. Rows with a matching CDR3 protein are joined into one entry that keeps the most common DNA and genes. The V and J calls, along with clone size, are taken from TCRdb and not from the paper's own processing. The table for this sample lists about 1.5 million distinct CDR3 sequences; about 40% of them were counted only once. The ten largest make up around 8% of the sample.

The chain is assembled from TRBV12-5 and TRBJ1-1, with the D gene uncertain. Sequenced input: blood. The source of this sequence is a woman aged 18 to 35 in good health. The sequence in DNA is TGTGCTAGTGGTCTAACCCAGACGCGGACTGAAGCTTTCTTT. Its coded protein is CASGLTQTRTEAFF.